The TCR beta chain under discussion was sequenced for a study of graft-versus-host responses after intestinal transplantation. Overall study results and limits: Allograft graft-versus-host to host-versus-graft clonal ratios ran high in patients with graft-donor T cell macrochimerism.

The CDR3 is 14 residues long. Deletions cut 7 bases from V and 6 bases from J, with 18 bases between. Germline V gives CDR1 MNHNY, CDR2 SVGAGI (reference sequence). For this clone: What it recognizes is unknown.

TCRdb keeps only in-frame clones here, not all; method: immunoSEQ multiplex PCR. The repertoire consists of fewer than 110,000 clones, with under 95% occurring once and the leading ten covering 0.95% to 1.5%. This rearrangement joins TRBV6-6 to TRBJ1-1, with D maybe TRBD1 (5 bases). The starting material was unstimulated CD8+ T cells sorted from spleen or lymph node cells, obtained before intestinal transplant. The receptor was derived from a human donor who received an intestinal transplant. The CDR3 protein is CASTYGGIVAEAFF. CDR3 nucleotide sequence: TGTGCCAGCACCTACGGGGGGATTGTCGCTGAAGCTTTCTTT.